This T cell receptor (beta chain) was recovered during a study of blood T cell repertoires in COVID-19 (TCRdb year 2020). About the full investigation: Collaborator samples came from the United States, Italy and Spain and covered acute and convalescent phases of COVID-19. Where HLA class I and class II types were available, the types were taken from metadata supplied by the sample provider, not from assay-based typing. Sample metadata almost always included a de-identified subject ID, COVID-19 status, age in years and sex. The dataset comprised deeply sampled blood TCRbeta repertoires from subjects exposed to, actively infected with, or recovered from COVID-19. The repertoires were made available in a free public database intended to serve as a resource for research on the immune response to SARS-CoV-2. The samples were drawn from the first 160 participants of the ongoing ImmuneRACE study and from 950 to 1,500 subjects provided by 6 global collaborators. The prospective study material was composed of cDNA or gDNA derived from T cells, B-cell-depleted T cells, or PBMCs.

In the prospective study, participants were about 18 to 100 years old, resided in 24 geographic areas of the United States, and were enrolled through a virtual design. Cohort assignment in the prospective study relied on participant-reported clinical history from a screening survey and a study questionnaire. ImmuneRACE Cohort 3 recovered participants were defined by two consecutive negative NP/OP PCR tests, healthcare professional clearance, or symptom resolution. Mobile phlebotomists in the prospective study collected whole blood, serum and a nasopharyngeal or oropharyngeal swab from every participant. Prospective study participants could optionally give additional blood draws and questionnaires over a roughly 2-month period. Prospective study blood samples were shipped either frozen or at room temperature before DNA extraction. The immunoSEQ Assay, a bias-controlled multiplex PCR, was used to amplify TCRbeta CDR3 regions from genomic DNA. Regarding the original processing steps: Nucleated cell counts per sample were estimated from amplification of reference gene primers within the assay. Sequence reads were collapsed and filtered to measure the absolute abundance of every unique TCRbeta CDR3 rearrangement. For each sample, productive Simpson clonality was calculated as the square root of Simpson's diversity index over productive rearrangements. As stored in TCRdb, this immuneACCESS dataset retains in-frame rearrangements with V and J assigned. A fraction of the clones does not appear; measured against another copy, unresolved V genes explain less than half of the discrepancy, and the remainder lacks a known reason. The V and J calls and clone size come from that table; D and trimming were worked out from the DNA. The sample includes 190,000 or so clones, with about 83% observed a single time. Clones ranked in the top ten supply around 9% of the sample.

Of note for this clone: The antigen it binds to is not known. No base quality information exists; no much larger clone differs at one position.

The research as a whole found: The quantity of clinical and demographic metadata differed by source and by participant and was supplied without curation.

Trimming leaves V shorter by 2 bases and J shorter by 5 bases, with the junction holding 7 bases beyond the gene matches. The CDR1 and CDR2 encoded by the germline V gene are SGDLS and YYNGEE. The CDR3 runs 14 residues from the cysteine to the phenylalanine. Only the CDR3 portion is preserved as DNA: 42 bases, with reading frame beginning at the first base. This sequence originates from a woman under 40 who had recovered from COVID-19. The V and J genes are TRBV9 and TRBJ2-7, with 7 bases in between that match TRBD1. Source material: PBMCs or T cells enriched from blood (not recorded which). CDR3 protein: CASSVTQGRDEQYF. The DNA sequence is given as TGTGCCAGCAGCGTGACACAGGGGCGCGACGAGCAGTACTTC.